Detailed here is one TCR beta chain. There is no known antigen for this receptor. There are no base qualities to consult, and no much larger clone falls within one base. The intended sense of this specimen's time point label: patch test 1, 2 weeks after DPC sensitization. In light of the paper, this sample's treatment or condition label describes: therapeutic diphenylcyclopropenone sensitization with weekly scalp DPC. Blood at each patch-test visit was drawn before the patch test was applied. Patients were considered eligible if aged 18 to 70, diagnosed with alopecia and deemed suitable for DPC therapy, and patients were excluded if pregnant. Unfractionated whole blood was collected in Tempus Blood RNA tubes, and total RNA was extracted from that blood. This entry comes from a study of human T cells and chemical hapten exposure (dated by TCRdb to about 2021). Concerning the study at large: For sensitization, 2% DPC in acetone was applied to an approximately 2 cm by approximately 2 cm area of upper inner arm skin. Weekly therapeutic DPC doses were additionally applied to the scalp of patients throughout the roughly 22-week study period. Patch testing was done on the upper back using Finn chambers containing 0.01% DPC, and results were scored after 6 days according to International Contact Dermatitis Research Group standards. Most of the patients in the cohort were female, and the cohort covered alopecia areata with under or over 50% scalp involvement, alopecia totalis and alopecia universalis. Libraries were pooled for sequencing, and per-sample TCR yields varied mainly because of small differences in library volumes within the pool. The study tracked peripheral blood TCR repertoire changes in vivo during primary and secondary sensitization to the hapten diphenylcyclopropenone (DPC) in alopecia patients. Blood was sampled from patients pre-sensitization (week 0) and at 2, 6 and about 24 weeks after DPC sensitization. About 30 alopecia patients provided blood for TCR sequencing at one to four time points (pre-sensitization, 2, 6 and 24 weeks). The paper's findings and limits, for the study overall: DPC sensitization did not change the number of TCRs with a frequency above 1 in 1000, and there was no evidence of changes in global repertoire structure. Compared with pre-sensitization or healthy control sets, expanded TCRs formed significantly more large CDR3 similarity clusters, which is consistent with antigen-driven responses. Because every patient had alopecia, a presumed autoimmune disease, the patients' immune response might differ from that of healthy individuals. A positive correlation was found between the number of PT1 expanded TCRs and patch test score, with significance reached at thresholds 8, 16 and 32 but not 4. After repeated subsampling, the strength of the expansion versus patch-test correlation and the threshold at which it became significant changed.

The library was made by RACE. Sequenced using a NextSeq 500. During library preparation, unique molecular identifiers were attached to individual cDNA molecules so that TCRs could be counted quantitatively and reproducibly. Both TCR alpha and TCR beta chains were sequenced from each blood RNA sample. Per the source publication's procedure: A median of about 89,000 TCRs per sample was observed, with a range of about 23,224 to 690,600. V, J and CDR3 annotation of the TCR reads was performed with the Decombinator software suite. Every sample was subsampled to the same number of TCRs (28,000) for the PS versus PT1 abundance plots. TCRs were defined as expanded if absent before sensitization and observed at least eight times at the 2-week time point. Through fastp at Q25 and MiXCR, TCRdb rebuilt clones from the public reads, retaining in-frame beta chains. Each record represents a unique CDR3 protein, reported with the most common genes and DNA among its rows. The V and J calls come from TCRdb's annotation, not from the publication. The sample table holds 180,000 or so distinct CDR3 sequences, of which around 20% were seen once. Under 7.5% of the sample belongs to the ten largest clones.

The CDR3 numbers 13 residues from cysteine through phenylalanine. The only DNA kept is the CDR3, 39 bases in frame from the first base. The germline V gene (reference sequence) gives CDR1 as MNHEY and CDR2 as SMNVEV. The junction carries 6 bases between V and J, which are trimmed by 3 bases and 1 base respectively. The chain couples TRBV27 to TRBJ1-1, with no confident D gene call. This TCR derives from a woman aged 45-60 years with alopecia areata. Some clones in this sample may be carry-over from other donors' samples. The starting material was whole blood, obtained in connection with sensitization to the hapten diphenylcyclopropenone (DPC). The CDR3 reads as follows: CASSFGANTEAFF. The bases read TGTGCCAGCAGTTTTGGTGCGAACACTGAAGCTTTCTTT.